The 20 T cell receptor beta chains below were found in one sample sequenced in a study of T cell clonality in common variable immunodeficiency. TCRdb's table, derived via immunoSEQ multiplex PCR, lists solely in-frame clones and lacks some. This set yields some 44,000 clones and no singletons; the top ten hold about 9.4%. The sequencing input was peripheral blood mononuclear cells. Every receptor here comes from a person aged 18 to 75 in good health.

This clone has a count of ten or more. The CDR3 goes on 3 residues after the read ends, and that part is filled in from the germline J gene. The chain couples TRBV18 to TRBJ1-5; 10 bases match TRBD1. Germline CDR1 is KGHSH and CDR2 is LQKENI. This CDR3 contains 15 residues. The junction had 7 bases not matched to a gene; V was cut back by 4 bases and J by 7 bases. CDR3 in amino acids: CASSLTGGAGQPQHF. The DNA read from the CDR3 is TGTGCCAGCTCACTGACAGGGGGCGCGGGACAGCCC.

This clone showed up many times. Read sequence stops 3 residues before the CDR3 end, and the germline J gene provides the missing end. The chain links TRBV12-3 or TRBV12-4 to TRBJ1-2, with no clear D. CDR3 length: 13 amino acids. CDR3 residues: CASSLVVGQGYTF. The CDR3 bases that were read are TGTGCCAGCAGTTTAGTAGTAGGGCAGGGC.

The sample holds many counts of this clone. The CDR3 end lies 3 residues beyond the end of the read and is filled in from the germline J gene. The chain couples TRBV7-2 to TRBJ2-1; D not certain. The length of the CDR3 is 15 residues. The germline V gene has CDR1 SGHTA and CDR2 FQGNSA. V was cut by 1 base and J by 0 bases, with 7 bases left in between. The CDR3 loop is CASSLVRASYNEQFF. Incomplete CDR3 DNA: TGTGCCAGCAGCTTAGTAAGGGCCTCCTACAATGAG.

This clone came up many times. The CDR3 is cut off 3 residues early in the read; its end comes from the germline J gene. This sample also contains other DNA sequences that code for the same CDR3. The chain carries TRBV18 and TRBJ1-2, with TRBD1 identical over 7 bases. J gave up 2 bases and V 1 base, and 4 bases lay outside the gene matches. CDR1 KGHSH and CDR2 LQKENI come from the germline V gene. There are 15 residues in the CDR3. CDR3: CASSPRKQGNYGYTF. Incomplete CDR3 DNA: TGTGCCAGCTCACCACGGAAACAGGGGAACTATGGC.

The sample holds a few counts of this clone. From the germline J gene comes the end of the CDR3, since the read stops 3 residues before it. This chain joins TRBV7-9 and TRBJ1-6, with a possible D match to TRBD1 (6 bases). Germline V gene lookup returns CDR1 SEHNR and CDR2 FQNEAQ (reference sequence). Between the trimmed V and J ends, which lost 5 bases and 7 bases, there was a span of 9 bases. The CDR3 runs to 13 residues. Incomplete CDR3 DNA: TGTGCCAGCAGCATGGGGGCGAATTCACCC. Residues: CASSMGANSP. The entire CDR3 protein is CASSMGANSPLHF.

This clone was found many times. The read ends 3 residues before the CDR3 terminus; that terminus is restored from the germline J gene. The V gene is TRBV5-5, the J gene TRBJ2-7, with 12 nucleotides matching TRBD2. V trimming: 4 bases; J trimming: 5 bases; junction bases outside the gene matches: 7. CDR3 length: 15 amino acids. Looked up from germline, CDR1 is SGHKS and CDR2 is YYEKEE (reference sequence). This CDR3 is CASSQTSGSNNEQYF. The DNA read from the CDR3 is TGTGCCAGCAGCCAGACTAGCGGGAGTAACAACGAG.

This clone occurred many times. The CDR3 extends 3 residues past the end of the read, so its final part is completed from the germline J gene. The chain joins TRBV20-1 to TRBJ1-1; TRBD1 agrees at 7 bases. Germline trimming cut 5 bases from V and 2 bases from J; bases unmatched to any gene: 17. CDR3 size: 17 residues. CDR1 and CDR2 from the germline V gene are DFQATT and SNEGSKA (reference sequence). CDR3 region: CSAPLPDRRVINTEAFF. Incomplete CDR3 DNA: TGCAGTGCTCCCCTACCGGACAGGAGGGTAATTAACACTGAA.

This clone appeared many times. The CDR3 sequence is CASSSDSYNEQFF. The CDR3 bases that were read are TGTGCCAGCAGCTCGGACAGTTACAATGAG. The chain is built from TRBV2 and TRBJ2-1, with D possibly matching TRBD1 (6 bases). The CDR3 extends 3 residues past the end of the read, so its final part is completed from the germline J gene. Germline loops: CDR1 SNHLY, CDR2 FYNNEI. This CDR3 has 13 residues. The V end lost 6 bases, the J end lost 4 bases, and 10 bases lay between the germline ends.

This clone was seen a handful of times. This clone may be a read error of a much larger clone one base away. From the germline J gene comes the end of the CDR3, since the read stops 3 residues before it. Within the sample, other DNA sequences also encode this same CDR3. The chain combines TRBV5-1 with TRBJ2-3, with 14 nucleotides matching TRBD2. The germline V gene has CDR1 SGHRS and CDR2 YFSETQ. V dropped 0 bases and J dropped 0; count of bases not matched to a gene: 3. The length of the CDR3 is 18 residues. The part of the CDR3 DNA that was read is TGCGCCAGCAGCTTGGGACTAGCGGGGGGGCCTAGCACAGATACG. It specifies CASSLGLAGGPSTDT. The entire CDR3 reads CASSLGLAGGPSTDTQYF.

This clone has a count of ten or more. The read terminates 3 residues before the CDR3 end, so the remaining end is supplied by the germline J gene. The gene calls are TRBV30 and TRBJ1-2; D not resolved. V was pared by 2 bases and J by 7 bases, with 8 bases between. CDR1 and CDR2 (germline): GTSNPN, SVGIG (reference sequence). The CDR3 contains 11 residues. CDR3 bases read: TGTGCCTGGAGTCTACCAGGTGGC. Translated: CAWSLPGG. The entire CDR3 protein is CAWSLPGGYTF.

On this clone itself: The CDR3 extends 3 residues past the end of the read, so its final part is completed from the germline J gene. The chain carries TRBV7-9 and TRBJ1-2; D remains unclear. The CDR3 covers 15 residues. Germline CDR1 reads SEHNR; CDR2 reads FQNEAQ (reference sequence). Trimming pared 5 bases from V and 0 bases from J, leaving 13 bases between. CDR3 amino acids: CASSGLDFPNYGYTF. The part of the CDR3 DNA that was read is TGTGCCAGCAGCGGACTGGATTTCCCTAACTATGGC. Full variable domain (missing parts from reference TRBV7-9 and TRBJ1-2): DTGVSQNPRHKITKRGQNVTFRCDPISEHNRLYWYRQTLGQGPEFLTYFQNEAQLEKSRLLSDRFSAERPKGSFSTLEIQRTEQGDSAMYLCASSGLDFPNYGYTFGSGTRLTVV.

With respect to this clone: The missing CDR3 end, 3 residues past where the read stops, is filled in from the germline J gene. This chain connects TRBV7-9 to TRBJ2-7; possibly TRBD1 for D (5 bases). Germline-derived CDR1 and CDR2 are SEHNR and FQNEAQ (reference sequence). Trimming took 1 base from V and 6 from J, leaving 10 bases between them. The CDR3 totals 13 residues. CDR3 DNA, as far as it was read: TGTGCCAGCAGCTTAGAAATAGGGGCCGAG. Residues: CASSLEIGAE. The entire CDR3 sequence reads CASSLEIGAEQYF. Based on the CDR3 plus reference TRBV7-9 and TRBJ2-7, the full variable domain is DTGVSQNPRHKITKRGQNVTFRCDPISEHNRLYWYRQTLGQGPEFLTYFQNEAQLEKSRLLSDRFSAERPKGSFSTLEIQRTEQGDSAMYLCASSLEIGAEQYFGPGTRLTVT.

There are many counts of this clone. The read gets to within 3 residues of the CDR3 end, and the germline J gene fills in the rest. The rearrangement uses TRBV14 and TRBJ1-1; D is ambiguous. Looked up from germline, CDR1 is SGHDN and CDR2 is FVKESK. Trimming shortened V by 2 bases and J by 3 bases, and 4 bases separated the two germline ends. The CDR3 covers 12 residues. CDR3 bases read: TGTGCCAGCAGCCAACAGTACACTGAA. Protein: CASSQQYTE. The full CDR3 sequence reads CASSQQYTEAFF.

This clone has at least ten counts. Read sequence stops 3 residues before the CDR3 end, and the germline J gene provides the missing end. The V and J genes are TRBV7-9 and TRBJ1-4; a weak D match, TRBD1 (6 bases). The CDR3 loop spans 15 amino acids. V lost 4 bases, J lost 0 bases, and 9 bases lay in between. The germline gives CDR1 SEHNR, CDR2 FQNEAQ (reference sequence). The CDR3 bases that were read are TGTGCCAGCAGCTCCCGGACAGCAACTAATGAAAAA. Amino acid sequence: CASSSRTATNEK. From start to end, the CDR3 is CASSSRTATNEKLFF.

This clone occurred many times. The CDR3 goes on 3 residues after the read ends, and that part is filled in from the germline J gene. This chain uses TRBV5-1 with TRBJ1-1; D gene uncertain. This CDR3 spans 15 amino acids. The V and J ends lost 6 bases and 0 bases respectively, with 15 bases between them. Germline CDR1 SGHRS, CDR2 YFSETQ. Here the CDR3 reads CASTLGVSLNTEAFF. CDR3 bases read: TGCGCCAGCACCCTAGGAGTCAGCCTGAACACTGAA.

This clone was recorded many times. The CDR3 region is CSATGTGNYYGYTF. The DNA read from the CDR3 is TGCAGTGCTACCGGGACAGGGAATTACTATGGC. V gene TRBV20-1 combines with J gene TRBJ1-2, with 9 nucleotides matching TRBD1. Read sequence stops 3 residues before the CDR3 end, and the germline J gene provides the missing end. Per germline, CDR1 DFQATT and CDR2 SNEGSKA (reference sequence). This CDR3 is built from 14 residues. Losses at the gene ends were 4 bases for V and 3 bases for J; bases not matched to a gene: 6.

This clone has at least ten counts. Partial CDR3 DNA: TGTGCCAGTAGTGGAGGACAGGGGCCAGATACG. This encodes CASSGGQGPDT. The CDR3, in full, reads CASSGGQGPDTQYF. The V gene is TRBV19, the J gene TRBJ2-3; 9 bases are a match to TRBD1. The read ends 3 residues early relative to the CDR3; the germline J gene fills the gap. Germline CDR1 reads LNHDA; CDR2 reads SQIVND (reference sequence). The CDR3 covers 14 residues. V lost 5 bases and J lost 4; bases outside the gene matches: 4.

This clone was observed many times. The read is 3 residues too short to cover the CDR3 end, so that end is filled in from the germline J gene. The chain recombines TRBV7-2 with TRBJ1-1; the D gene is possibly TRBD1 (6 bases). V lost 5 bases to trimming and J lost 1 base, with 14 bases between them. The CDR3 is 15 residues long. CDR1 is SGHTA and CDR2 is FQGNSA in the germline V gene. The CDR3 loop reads CASSPGGGGNTEAFF. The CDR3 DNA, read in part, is TGTGCCAGCAGCCCCGGTGGAGGGGGGAACACTGAA.

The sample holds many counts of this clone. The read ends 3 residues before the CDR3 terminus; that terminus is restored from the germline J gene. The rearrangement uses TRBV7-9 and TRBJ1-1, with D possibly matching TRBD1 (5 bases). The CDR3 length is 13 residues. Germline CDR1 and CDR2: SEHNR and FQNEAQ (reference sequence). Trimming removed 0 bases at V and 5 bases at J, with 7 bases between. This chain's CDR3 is CASSLAGATEAFF. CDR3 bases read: TGTGCCAGCAGCTTAGCAGGGGCGACTGAA.

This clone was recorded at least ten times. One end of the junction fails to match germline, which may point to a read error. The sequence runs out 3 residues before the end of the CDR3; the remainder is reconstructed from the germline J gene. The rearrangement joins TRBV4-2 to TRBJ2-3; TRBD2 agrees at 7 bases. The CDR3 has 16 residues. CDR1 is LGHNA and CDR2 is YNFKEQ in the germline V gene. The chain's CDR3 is CASSQDGAGGTDTQYF. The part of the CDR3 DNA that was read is TGCGCCAGCAGCCAAGATGGGGCGGGGGGCACAGATACG.